This T cell receptor (beta chain) was recovered during a study of blood T cell repertoires in COVID-19. Across the study: Samples taken during acute and convalescent COVID-19 were collected in the United States, Italy and Spain. PBMCs, B-cell-depleted T cells, or T cells were the source of the cDNA or gDNA that made up the material.

How the authors handled the data: Amplified reference gene primers provided the basis for estimating nucleated cell counts. Profiled with immunoSEQ multiplex PCR; TCRdb holds only in-frame clones, not every one. V and J calls and clone size are those listed in that table; D and trimming were worked out from the DNA. The sample holds approximately 120,000 clones, about 86% seen once. Per the germline V gene, CDR1 is GTSNPN and CDR2 is SVGIG (reference sequence). The CDR3 spans 16 residues. The trim removed 4 bases at V and 8 bases at J, leaving 15 bases unmatched. The V call is TRBV30, the J call TRBJ1-4, with 8 bases fitting TRBD1. The TCR comes from a woman between 50 and 59 years old with acute or convalescent COVID-19. The source material was peripheral blood. CDR3 DNA sequence: TGTGCCTGGACCCCAGGGCACGGGACAGGAGAAGAAAAACTGTTTTTT. Translation gives CAWTPGHGTGEEKLFF.